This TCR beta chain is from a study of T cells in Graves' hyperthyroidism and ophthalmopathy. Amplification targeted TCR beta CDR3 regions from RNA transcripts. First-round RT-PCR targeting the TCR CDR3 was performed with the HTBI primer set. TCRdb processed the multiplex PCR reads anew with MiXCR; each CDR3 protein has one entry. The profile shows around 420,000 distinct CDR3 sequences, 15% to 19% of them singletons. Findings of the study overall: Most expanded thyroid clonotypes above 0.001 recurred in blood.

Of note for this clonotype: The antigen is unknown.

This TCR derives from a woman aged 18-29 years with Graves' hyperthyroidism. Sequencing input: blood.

This chain's CDR3 is CASSRGGNNQPQHF. CDR3 coding DNA: TGTGCCAGCAGCCGAGGGGGTAACAATCAGCCCCAGCATTTT. This sequence joins TRBV7-8 and TRBJ1-5, with D possibly TRBD1 on 6 matching bases. The CDR3 has 14 amino acids. V lost 5 bases and J 3 bases, leaving 11 bases between the germline ends. Germline CDR1 SGHVS, CDR2 FQNEAQ. Full variable domain (outside the CDR3, taken from reference TRBV7-8 and TRBJ1-5): GAGVSQSPRYKVAKRGQDVALRCDPISGHVSLFWYQQALGQGPEFLTYFQNEAQLDKSGLPSDRFFAERPEGSVSTLKIQRTQQEDSAVYLCASSRGGNNQPQHFGDGTRLSIL.